This T cell receptor beta chain was profiled in a study of T cells in Graves' hyperthyroidism and ophthalmopathy. Study-wide findings and caveats: In blood, most of the thyroid clonotypes expanded above 0.001 were also present.

Germline lookup yields CDR1 SGHAT and CDR2 FQNNGV. The CDR3 loop spans 15 amino acids. V shed 9 bases and J shed 0 bases, with 14 bases lying between them. Ophthalmopathy patients had Clinical Activity Score at least 3, NOSPECS grade at least 4, duration under 3 months. Criteria for exclusion of patients were uncontrolled infection, other autoimmune disease, pregnancy or lactation. The diagnoses drew upon clinical symptoms, serum thyroxine and TRAb, thyroid ultrasound and orbital computed tomography. Researchers amplified the TCR beta CDR3 regions from RNA transcripts. HTBI primers were the set used in a first-round RT-PCR of the TCR CDR3. TCRdb analysed the multiplex PCR reads with MiXCR anew, one entry per CDR3 protein. The sample has roughly 400,000 distinct CDR3 sequences; 11% to 15% are singletons. This clonotype was counted at least ten times. What it recognizes is unknown.

The chain has TRBV11-2 and TRBJ2-2; D unclear. The origin of this receptor is a man aged 50 or older with Graves' ophthalmopathy. Specimen: blood. CDR3 sequence (DNA): TGTGCCAGTGGCGATTTTTGGACGAACACCGGGGAGCTGTTTTTT. It specifies CASGDFWTNTGELFF. Together with reference TRBV11-2 and TRBJ2-2, the CDR3 gives the full variable domain: EAGVAQSPRYKIIEKRQSVAFWCNPISGHATLYWYQQILGQGPKLLIQFQNNGVVDDSQLPKDRFSAERLKGVDSTLKIQPAKLEDSAVYLCASGDFWTNTGELFFGEGSRLTVL.